This T cell receptor beta chain appears in the sequencing data of a study of T cells in Graves' hyperthyroidism and ophthalmopathy. Germline CDR1 SQVTM, CDR2 ANQGSEA. The V and J ends lost 6 bases and 2 bases respectively, with 12 bases between them. This CDR3 has 13 residues. This clonotype was picked up a small number of times. Authors of the study amplified TCR beta CDR3 regions from RNA transcripts. During a first-round RT-PCR of the TCR CDR3, the HTBI primer set was used. TCRdb ran MiXCR on the multiplex PCR reads and lists one entry per CDR3 protein. The sample holds hundreds of thousands of distinct CDR3 sequences, 14% seen once.

The V call is TRBV29-1, the J call TRBJ2-3; possible D gene TRBD2, 5 bases. This TCR was recovered from a woman in her forties or fifties with Graves' ophthalmopathy. The sample comprised blood. The CDR3 loop reads CSVMTTYTDTQYF. In DNA form, the CDR3 reads TGCAGCGTAATGACTACCTACACAGATACGCAGTATTTT.